This T cell receptor (beta chain) was captured in a study of PD-1 blockade in classical Hodgkin lymphoma. The study, taken as a whole, reports: Undefined causes, possibly disease activity or prior therapy, underlie the repertoire differences.

This clone appeared once. Its antigen is unidentified. The table came from immunoSEQ multiplex PCR; TCRdb's copy has only in-frame clones and leaves some out. The data contain 20,000 to 30,000 clones, 65% to 90% of them singletons. Relapses following autologous stem cell transplantation were seen in all patients, with brentuximab vedotin exposure varying. The CDR3 totals 13 residues. Germline V gene data show CDR1 as LGHNA and CDR2 as YSLEER. Trimming took 3 bases from V and 4 from J, leaving 9 bases between them. The chain combines TRBV4-3 with TRBJ1-1; D unclear. Sequencing was performed on peripheral blood mononuclear cells (PBMCs), taken at baseline. This sequence originates from a human donor with classical Hodgkin lymphoma. This chain's CDR3 is CASSQGSSTEAFF. CDR3 in DNA: TGCGCCAGCAGCCAGGGATCCAGCACTGAAGCTTTCTTT.